This T cell receptor beta chain was found in a study of Ad26.COV2.S vaccination and SARS-CoV-2 variants (dated by TCRdb to the early 2020s). In the study overall: Vaccine-arm donors came from COV1001, a multicentre, randomized, double-blind, placebo-controlled phase I-IIa trial of Ad26.COV2.S in healthy adults. Ad26.COV2.S was administered intramuscularly at a dose of 5x10^10 or 1x10^11 viral particles, either as one shot or as two shots given 56 days apart. The specificity and breadth of SARS-CoV-2-reactive T cell receptors after Ad26.COV2.S vaccination were assessed by TCRbeta repertoire sequencing. A total of roughly 32 samples were included in the TCR-sequenced set, comprising around 19 Ad26.COV2.S vaccine recipients, 5 placebo recipients and 8 SARS-CoV-2 convalescent individuals. Trial participants were randomized into five groups of five: low-dose or high-dose Ad26.COV2.S given once or twice, or placebo on both occasions. Investigators did not know the trial group allocation while performing experiments and assessing outcomes. Points the paper makes about the study in general: Spike-specific TCR breadth was higher in Ad26.COV2.S recipients than in placebo recipients (P = 0.0014). Substantial breadth of spike-specific CD8+ and CD4+ T cell responses was reported after vaccination. Non-spike TCR breadth was comparable between vaccine and placebo recipients, consistent with the vaccine containing only spike. Comparing responses between vaccine doses or regimens was not something the study was powered to do. It was noted by the authors that total T cell responses may have been underestimated by the TCR breadth and depth analyses.

On this clone: The antigen it recognizes is unknown. No qualities accompany the bases; no much larger clone lies one base away.

The immunoSEQ Assay was used to sequence TCRbeta CDR3 regions. After extraction, genomic DNA underwent amplification by bias-controlled multiplex PCR, followed by high-throughput sequencing. For the original study's pipeline: Collapsing and filtering of sequences were performed to quantify the absolute abundance of each unique TCRbeta CDR3 region. T cell fraction was estimated by normalizing TCRbeta template counts to usable DNA, with usable DNA measured through amplification of reference genes found in all nucleated cells. Repertoire TCRs were annotated as SARS-CoV-2-specific by exact matching of V gene, CDR3 amino acid sequence and J gene to a known reactive TCR set. MIRA supplied the reference SARS-CoV-2 TCR set, which was filtered for enrichment in COVID-19-positive ImmuneCODE repertoires so that public or cross-reactive TCRs were removed. Based on the MIRA antigens, annotated TCRs were further analysed at the level of specific ORF or position within ORF. Depth was the summed frequency of annotated unique rearrangements, while breadth was defined as annotated unique rearrangements over total unique productive rearrangements. Two-sided Wilcoxon rank-sum tests were applied when comparing TCR breadth between groups. The source is immuneACCESS, and TCRdb retained only in-frame sequences with V and J called. Part of the clones is not carried over; for the studies checked, unresolved V genes explain less than half of this, and the remainder is unexplained. That table supplies the V and J calls and clone size; D and trimming were determined from the DNA. This sample is represented by hundreds of thousands of clones; 89% of them were singletons. The ten largest clones take up approximately 2.5% of the sample.

The germline V gene (reference sequence) sets CDR1 to GTSNPN and CDR2 to SVGIG. The CDR3 starts with the cysteine, ends with the phenylalanine, and has 13 residues. This entry keeps only the CDR3 DNA: 39 bases, framed from base 1. V loses 0 bases of germline sequence and J loses 10 bases, and the interval between the two ends is 10 bases. The treatment or condition label corresponds to: about 20 received Ad26.COV2.S at low or high dose, single or two shots; several received placebo; per-sample allocation not given. For vaccine and placebo recipients, the sequenced repertoires came from samples collected on day 63 after the first injection. In Cohort 1b, 25 to 30 adults aged 18-55 years were enrolled at a single site in Boston, USA, between 29 July and 7 August 2020. Ad26.COV2.S consisted of a replication-incompetent adenovirus type 26 vector by which a prefusion-stabilized SARS-CoV-2 spike protein from the original Wuhan strain was expressed.

This receptor chain uses TRBV30 and TRBJ1-6; no D segment can be confidently identified. This TCR was recovered from a person aged 18-65 years who received the Ad26.COV2.S COVID-19 vaccine or a placebo. The specimen comprised peripheral blood, sampled in a trial of Ad26.COV2.S vaccine versus placebo. The CDR3 in this case is CAWSVRSGSPLHF. The nucleotides are TGTGCCTGGAGTGTTCGTTCGGGGTCACCCCTCCACTTT.